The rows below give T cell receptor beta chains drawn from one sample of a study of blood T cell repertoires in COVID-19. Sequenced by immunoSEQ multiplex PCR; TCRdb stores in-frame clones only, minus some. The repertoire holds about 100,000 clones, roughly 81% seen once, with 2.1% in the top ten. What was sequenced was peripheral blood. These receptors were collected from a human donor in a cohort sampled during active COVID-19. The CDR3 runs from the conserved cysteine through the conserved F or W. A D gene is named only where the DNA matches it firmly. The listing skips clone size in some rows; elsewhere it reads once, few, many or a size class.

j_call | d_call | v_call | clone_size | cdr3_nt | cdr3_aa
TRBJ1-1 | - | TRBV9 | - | TGTGCCAGCAGCTCCCGGACAGACATGAACACTGAAGCTTTCTTT | CASSSRTDMNTEAFF
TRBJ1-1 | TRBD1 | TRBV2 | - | TGTGCCACCGTTGGACAGGGGAGAGGGAACACTGAAGCTTTCTTT | CATVGQGRGNTEAFF
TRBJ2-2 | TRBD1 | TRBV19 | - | TGTGCCAGTAGTATGGACAGGGGCGGGTCCGGGGAGCTGTTTTTT | CASSMDRGGSGELFF
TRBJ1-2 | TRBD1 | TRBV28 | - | TGTGCCAGCAGTGGAAAGGGGACAGGTCGGAACTATGGCTACACCTTC | CASSGKGTGRNYGYTF
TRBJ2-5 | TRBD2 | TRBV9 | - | TGTGCCAGCAGCCTAGGACTAGCGGGGGAGAAGACCCAGTACTTC | CASSLGLAGEKTQYF
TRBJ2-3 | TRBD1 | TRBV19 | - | TGTGCCAGTAGTACATATGGAGGACAGGGGTCAGATACGCAGTATTTT | CASSTYGGQGSDTQYF
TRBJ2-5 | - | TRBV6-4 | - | TGTGCCAGCAGTGAGAGTCACGGGGAGACCCAGTACTTC | CASSESHGETQYF
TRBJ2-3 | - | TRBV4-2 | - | TGTGCCAGCAGCCCCCTAGCGTTAACAGATACGCAGTATTTT | CASSPLALTDTQYF
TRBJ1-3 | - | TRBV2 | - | TGTGCCAGCAGTGAGGGGAGCTCTGGAAACACCATATATTTT | CASSEGSSGNTIYF
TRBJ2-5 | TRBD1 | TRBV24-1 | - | TGTGCCACCAGTGACCAGGGGGCGGGGGAGACCCAGTACTTC | CATSDQGAGETQYF
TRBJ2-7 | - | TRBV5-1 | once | TGCGCCAGCAGCTTAAATAACAGACTATACGAGCAGTACTTC | CASSLNNRLYEQYF
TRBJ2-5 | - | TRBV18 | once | TGTGCCAGCTCACCTTCCGCGGAGACCCAGTACTTC | CASSPSAETQYF
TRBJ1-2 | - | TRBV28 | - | TGTGCCAGCAGTTTATGGGTAGGAGACTATGGCTACACCTTC | CASSLWVGDYGYTF
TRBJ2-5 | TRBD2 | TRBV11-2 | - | TGTGCCAGCAGCTCCCCCACTAGCGGGTCCTCAACGACCCAGTACTTC | CASSSPTSGSSTTQYF
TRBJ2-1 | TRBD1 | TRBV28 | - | TGTGCCAGCAGTTTGGGACAGGTCTACAATGAGCAGTTCTTC | CASSLGQVYNEQFF
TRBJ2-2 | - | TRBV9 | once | TGTGCCAGCAGCGCACTCGGGACTCCGAACACCGGGGAGCTGTTTTTT | CASSALGTPNTGELFF
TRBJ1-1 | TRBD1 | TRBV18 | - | TGTGCCAGCTCAGTAAGACAGGGAACTGAAGCTTTCTTT | CASSVRQGTEAFF
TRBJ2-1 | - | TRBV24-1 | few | TGTGCCACCAGTGACCAGACAGTAGGCGCCTACAATGAGCAGTTCTTC | CATSDQTVGAYNEQFF
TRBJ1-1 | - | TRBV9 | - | TGTGCCAGCAGCGTAGTACACCAGAACACTGAAGCTTTCTTT | CASSVVHQNTEAFF
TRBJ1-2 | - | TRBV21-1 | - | TGTGCCAGCAGCAGGCCCTCGGGGGGGTACGAGTGGGACTATGGCTACACCTTC | CASSRPSGGYEWDYGYTF
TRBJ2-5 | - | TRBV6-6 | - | TGTGCCAGCAGTTACGGAGCAGAGGAGACCCAGTACTTC | CASSYGAEETQYF
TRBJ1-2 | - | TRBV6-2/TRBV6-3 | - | TGTGCCAGCAGTTTTCTCTCTAGCTATGGCTACACCTTC | CASSFLSSYGYTF
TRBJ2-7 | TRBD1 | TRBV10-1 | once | TGCGCCAGCAGTGGGGTTTCGACAGGGGAGGACGAGCAGTACTTC | CASSGVSTGEDEQYF
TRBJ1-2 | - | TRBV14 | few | TGTGCCAGCAGCCTGGACAGCAAAAGGAAGTTAGCTAACTATGGCTACACCTTC | CASSLDSKRKLANYGYTF
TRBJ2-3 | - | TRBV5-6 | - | TGTGCCAGCAGCTTCGGCGGAGCAAGCACAGATACGCAGTATTTT | CASSFGGASTDTQYF
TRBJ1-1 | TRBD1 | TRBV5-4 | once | TGTGCCAGCAGCTTGGCCGGGACAGGAAACACTGAAGCTTTCTTT | CASSLAGTGNTEAFF
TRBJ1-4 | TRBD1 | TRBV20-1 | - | TGCAGTGCTAGTGTAATGGGACAGGCTAATGAAAAACTGTTTTTT | CSASVMGQANEKLFF
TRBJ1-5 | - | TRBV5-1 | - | TGCGCCAGCAGCTTGGCCACAGGGAGTGGTCAGCCCCAGCATTTT | CASSLATGSGQPQHF
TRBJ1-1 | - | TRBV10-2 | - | TGCGCCAGCAGTACGGGGATGGCCACTGAAGCTTTCTTT | CASSTGMATEAFF
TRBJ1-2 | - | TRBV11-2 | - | TGTGCCAGCAGCAGAGCGACGCTACTTTATGGCTACACCTTC | CASSRATLLYGYTF
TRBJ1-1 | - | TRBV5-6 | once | TGTGCCAGCAGCTTGGACGTTCTCCAATTGGGAGGGAACACTGAAGCTTTCTTT | CASSLDVLQLGGNTEAFF
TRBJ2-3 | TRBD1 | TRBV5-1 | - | TGCGCCAGCAGGGGACAGGGTTCAGCAGATACGCAGTATTTT | CASRGQGSADTQYF
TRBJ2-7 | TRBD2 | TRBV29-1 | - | TGCAGCGTTGAGACTAGCGGGATCTCCGAGCAGTACTTC | CSVETSGISEQYF
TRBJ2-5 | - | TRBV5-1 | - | TGCGCCAGCAGCCTCGGAAGCTTTGGGGACAGCGGGGAGACCCAGTACTTC | CASSLGSFGDSGETQYF
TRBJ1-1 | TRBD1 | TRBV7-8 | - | TGTGCCAGCAGCCCCCGGACAGGGGGCTACACTGAAGCTTTCTTT | CASSPRTGGYTEAFF
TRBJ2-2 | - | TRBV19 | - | TGTGCCAGTAGTGTCGGGGCCGGGGAGCTGTTTTTT | CASSVGAGELFF
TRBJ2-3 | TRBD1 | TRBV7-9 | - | TGTGCCAGCCAAGACAGGGGGCCAGATACGCAGTATTTT | CASQDRGPDTQYF
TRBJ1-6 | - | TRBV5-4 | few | TGTGCCAGCAGCTTGGTGGAGGGGCGCGGACCCCTCCACTTT | CASSLVEGRGPLHF
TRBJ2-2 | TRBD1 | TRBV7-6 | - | TGTGCCAGCAGCACCATTCCACAGGGGGCGAACACCGGGGAGCTGTTTTTT | CASSTIPQGANTGELFF
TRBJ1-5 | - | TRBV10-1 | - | TGCGCCAGCAGATCCCGACGGAGGCATAGCAATCAGCCCCAGCATTTT | CASRSRRRHSNQPQHF
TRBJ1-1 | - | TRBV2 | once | TGTGCCAGCAGTGAAGCGCTTCTGCGGGGGGCCTGGAGCACTGAAGCTTTCTTT | CASSEALLRGAWSTEAFF
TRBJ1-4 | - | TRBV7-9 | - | TGTGCCAGCAGCAAGACAGACAATGAAAAACTGTTTTTT | CASSKTDNEKLFF